A single sample gave rise to the 3 T cell receptor beta chains below, sequenced in a study of T-cell memory formation after mild COVID-19. Each CDR3 protein is one row after TCRdb ran MiXCR on the 5' RACE reads. This sample has about 180,000 distinct CDR3 sequences, with 15% to 20% found just once. Sequenced material: PBMCs or a T cell subset sorted from them (not recorded which). All receptors derive from an adult woman who had mild COVID-19 (a few samples of this study predate the infection). Cell type and time point are not known.

V usage is TRBV19 and J usage is TRBJ2-3; D not resolved. This CDR3 has 12 amino acids. V was trimmed by 5 bases and J by 6 bases, leaving 9 bases between them. Germline CDR1 reads LNHDA; CDR2 reads SQIVND (reference sequence). As DNA, the CDR3 is TGTGCCAGTAGTCCCATGGGGGATACGCAGTATTTT. Its translation is CASSPMGDTQYF.

This clonotype has only a few counts. The V gene is TRBV5-1, the J gene TRBJ2-2; D may be TRBD2 (6 bases). This CDR3 contains 17 residues. In germline, CDR1 is SGHRS, CDR2 YFSETQ. V was clipped by 4 bases and J by 0 bases, with 16 bases between them. Here the CDR3 reads CASSRNRDSSNTGELFF. The CDR3 coding sequence is TGCGCCAGCAGCCGCAACCGGGACTCGTCGAACACCGGGGAGCTGTTTTTT. The full variable domain, rest sourced from reference TRBV5-1 and TRBJ2-2, is KAGVTQTPRYLIKTRGQQVTLSCSPISGHRSVSWYQQTPGQGLQFLFEYFSETQRNKGNFPGRFSGRQFSNSRSEMNVSTLELGDSALYLCASSRNRDSSNTGELFFGEGSRLTVL.

The V and J genes are TRBV18 and TRBJ2-1; TRBD1 aligns across 9 bases. Germline V lookup: CDR1 KGHSH, CDR2 LQKENI. The CDR3 covers 14 residues. J lost 8 bases, V lost 5 bases, and 7 bases had no gene match. The CDR3 DNA reads TGTGCCAGCTCAGGAGGACAGGGGAATCATGAGCAGTTCTTC. Translation: CASSGGQGNHEQFF.